Reported below is one T cell receptor beta chain. The record originates from a study of blood T cell repertoires in COVID-19. Background on the study: Sample material is recorded as cDNA or gDNA derived from T cells, B-cell-depleted T cells, or PBMCs.

In the original processing: Estimates of nucleated cell counts were drawn from the amplification of reference gene primers. Using immunoSEQ multiplex PCR, the repertoire was profiled, and TCRdb retains in-frame clones only, with some absent. V and J calls and clone size are copied from that table; D and trimming were computed from the DNA. In the table there are around 120,000 clones, 88% of which are singletons. This clonotype originated in a man aged 50-59 years with acute or convalescent COVID-19. Source material: peripheral blood.

The CDR3: CASSVMWEGGNNEQFF. In DNA, the CDR3 is TGTGCCAGCAGCGTCATGTGGGAGGGTGGCAACAATGAGCAGTTCTTC. The rearrangement links TRBV9 to TRBJ2-1; TRBD2 matches at 7 bases. The CDR3 is 16 residues long. V dropped 2 bases and J dropped 5; count of bases not matched to a gene: 10. Germline CDR1 and CDR2: SGDLS and YYNGEE.